The T cell receptor beta chain under discussion was sequenced for a study of shared clonotypes between healthy human individuals. Germline V gives CDR1 MGHRA, CDR2 YSYEKL. Trimming removed 1 base from V and 2 bases from J, with 17 bases in between. CDR3 length: 18 residues. Generated by immunoSEQ multiplex PCR, the TCRdb table keeps only in-frame clones and is missing some. The data hold about 2.3 million clones, with around 90% observed a single time. This sequence joins TRBV4-1 and TRBJ2-2; no firm D call. This sequence originates from a man aged 18 to 30 in good health. Some clones in this sample may be carry-over from other donors' samples. The sequenced sample consisted of naive CD4+ T cells from PBMCs. The subset was: CD45RA+ positively selected. In nucleotides, the CDR3 is TGCGCCAGCAGCCAAGTCTCGATCGGGCTACCTAACACCGGGGAGCTGTTTTTT. Protein product: CASSQVSIGLPNTGELFF.